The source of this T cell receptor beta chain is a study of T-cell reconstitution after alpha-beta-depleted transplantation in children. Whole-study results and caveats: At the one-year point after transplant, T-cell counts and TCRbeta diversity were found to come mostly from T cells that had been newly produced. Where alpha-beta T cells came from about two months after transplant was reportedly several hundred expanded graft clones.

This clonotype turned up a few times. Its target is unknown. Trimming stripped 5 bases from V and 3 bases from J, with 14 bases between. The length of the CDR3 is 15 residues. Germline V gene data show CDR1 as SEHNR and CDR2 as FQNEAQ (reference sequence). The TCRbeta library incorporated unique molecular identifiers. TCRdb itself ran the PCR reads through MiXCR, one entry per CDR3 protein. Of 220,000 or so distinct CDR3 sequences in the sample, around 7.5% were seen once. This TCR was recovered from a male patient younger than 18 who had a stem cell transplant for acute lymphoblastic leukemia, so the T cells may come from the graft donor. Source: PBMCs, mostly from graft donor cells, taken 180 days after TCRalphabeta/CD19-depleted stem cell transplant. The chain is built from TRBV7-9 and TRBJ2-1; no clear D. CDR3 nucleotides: TGTGCCAGCAGCCGTAATGGGTTGAACTACAATGAGCAGTTCTTC. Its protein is CASSRNGLNYNEQFF.